The 6 T cell receptor beta chains in this list originate from one sample, sequenced in a study of T cell changes during pregnancy in multiple sclerosis. TCRdb keeps only in-frame clones here, not all; method: immunoSEQ multiplex PCR. Of over 20,000 clones listed, 70% to 90% are singletons. The sample was CD8+ T cells from peripheral blood mononuclear cells, taken before pregnancy. These receptors came from a female donor with multiple sclerosis, enrolled in a pregnancy study.

The chain is built from TRBV7-9 and TRBJ2-1; D gene ambiguous. V was trimmed by 7 bases and J by 2 bases, leaving 9 bases between them. Germline-derived CDR1 and CDR2 are SEHNR and FQNEAQ (reference sequence). The CDR3 length is 13 residues. For the CDR3, the DNA is TGTGCCAGCACGCCAGAAACCTACAATGAGCAGTTCTTC. Residues: CASTPETYNEQFF.

J is TRBJ2-1 and V is TRBV4-1; 12 nucleotides align to TRBD2. Per germline, CDR1 MGHRA and CDR2 YSYEKL. CDR3 length: 17 amino acids. Losses at the gene ends were 0 bases for V and 7 bases for J; bases not matched to a gene: 7. The CDR3 sequence: CASSQEGVTSGRNEQFF. For the CDR3, the DNA is TGCGCCAGCAGCCAAGAGGGGGTGACTAGCGGGAGAAATGAGCAGTTCTTC.

The chain has TRBV6-1 and TRBJ2-1; 11 bases fit TRBD2. The CDR3 runs to 15 residues. J gave up 6 bases and V 5 bases, and 6 bases lay outside the gene matches. Germline loops: CDR1 MNHNS, CDR2 SASEGT. The CDR3 sequence: CASSPLAGASNEQFF. The CDR3 DNA sequence: TGTGCCAGCAGTCCACTAGCGGGAGCCTCCAATGAGCAGTTCTTC.

The DNA of the CDR3 is TGTGCCAGCAGTAAACTTGGGACTCAAGAGACCCAGTACTTC. It yields the protein CASSKLGTQETQYF. This chain joins TRBV27 and TRBJ2-5; D may be TRBD2 (6 bases). This CDR3 region has 14 residues. Between the trimmed V and J ends, which lost 5 bases and 2 bases, there was a span of 12 bases. Germline V gene lookup returns CDR1 MNHEY and CDR2 SMNVEV (reference sequence).

The chain couples TRBV9 to TRBJ2-1; D possibly corresponds to TRBD1 (5 bases). The CDR3 totals 17 residues. V gave up 4 bases and J gave up 0 bases, with 17 bases separating them. The germline V gene encodes CDR1 SGDLS and CDR2 YYNGEE. Here the CDR3 reads CASSTYGQASSYNEQFF. The DNA for the CDR3 is TGTGCCAGCAGCACTTATGGACAAGCGAGCTCCTACAATGAGCAGTTCTTC.

The rearrangement uses TRBV6-5 and TRBJ2-1; maybe TRBD2 (6 bases). The germline V gene has CDR1 MNHEY and CDR2 SVGAGI. The V end was cut by 0 bases, the J end by 9 bases, with 6 bases between. This CDR3 has 12 residues. In DNA, the CDR3 is TGTGCCAGCAGTTACTCGGGGGGTGAGCAGTTCTTC. It codes for CASSYSGGEQFF.